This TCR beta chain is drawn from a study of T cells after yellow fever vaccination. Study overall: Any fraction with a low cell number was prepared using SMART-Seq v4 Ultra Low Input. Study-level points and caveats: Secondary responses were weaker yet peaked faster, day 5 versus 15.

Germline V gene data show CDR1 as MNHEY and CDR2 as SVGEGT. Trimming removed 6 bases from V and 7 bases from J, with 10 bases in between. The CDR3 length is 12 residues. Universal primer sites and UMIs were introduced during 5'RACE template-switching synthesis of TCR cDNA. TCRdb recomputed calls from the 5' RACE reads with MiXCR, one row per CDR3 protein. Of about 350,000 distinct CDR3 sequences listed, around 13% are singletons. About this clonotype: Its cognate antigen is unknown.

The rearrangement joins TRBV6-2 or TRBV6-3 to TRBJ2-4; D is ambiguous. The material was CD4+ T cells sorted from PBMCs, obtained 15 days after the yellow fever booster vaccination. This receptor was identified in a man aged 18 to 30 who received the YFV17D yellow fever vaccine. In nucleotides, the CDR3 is TGTGCCAGCAGCATGGTTGAGAACATTCAGTACTTC. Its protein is CASSMVENIQYF.